Below, one TCR beta chain is given with its context. The data are from a study of blood T cell repertoires in COVID-19. The study assigned cohorts using participant-reported clinical history. Data came from immunoSEQ multiplex PCR; TCRdb stores just in-frame clones and leaves some out. The table includes 250,000 to 350,000 clones, nearly 90% detected once. This CDR3 has 11 amino acids. The germline CDR1 and CDR2 sequences are SGHTA and FQGTGA. V was shortened by 4 bases and J by 6 bases, with 4 bases between the two germline ends. Sequencing was performed on PBMCs or T cells enriched from blood (not recorded which). The clonotype was recovered from a woman aged 18-29 years with acute COVID-19. V gene TRBV7-3 combines with J gene TRBJ2-1; D gene unclear. For the CDR3, the DNA is TGTGCCAGCAGCTCCGGCAATGAGCAGTTCTTC. Its translation: CASSSGNEQFF. The full variable domain, rest sourced from reference TRBV7-3 and TRBJ2-1, is GAGVSQTPSNKVTEKGKYVELRCDPISGHTALYWYRQSLGQGPEFLIYFQGTGAADDSGLPNDRFFAVRPEGSVSTLKIQRTERGDSAVYLCASSSGNEQFFGPGTRLTVL.